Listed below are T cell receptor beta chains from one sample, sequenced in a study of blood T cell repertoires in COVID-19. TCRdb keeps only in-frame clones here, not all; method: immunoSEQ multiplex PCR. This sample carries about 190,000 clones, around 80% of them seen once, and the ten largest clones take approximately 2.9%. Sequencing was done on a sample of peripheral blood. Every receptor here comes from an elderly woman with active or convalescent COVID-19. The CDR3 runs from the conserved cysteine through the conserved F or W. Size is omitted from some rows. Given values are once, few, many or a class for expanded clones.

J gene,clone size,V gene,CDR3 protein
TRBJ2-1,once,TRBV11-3,CASSRDTYNEQFF
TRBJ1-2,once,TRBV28,CASSLGGRYGYTF
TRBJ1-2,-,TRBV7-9,CASSRGATGLTNGGYTF
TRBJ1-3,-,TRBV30,CAWMDNSGNTIYF
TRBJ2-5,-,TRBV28,CASSLYDSGGSSLQETQYF
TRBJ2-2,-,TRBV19,CASSTKEVISTGELFF
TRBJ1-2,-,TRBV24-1,CATSRGTNGYTF
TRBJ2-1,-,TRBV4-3,CASSQVGGGDDNEQFF
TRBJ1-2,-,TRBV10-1,CASNCNRGNLNYGYTF
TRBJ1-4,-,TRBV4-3,CASSQEHRTGVHEKLFF
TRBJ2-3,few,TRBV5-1,CASGTGNSLGTDTQYF